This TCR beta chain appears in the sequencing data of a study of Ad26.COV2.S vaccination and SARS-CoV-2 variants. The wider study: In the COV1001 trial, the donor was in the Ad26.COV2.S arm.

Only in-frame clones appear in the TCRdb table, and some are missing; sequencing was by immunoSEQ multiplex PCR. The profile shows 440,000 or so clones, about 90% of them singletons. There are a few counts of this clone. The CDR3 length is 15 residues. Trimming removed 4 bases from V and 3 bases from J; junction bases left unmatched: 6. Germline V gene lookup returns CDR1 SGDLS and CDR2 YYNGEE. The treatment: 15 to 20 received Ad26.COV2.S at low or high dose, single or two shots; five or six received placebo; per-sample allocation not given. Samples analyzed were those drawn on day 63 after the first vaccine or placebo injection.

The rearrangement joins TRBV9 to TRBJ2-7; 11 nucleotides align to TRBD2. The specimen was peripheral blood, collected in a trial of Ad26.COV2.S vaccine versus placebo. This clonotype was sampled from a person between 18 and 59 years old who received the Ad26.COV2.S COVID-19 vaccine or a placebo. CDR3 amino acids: CASSTTGTSGYEQYF. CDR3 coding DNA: TGTGCCAGCAGCACAACCGGGACTAGCGGCTACGAGCAGTACTTC.